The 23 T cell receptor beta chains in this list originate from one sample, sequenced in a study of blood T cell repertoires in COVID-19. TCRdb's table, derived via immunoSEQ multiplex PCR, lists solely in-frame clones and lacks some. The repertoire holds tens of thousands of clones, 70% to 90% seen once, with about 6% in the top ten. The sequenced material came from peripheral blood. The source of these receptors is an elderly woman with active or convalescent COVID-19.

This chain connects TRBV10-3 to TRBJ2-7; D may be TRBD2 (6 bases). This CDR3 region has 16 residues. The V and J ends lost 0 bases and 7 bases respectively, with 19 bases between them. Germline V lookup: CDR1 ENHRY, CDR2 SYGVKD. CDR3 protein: CAISESTGGKTGEQYF. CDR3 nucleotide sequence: TGTGCCATCAGTGAGTCGACGGGCGGGAAAACGGGGGAGCAGTACTTC.

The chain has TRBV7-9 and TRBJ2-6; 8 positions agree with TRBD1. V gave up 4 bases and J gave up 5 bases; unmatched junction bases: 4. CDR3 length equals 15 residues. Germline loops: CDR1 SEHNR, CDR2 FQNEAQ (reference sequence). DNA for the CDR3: TGTGCCAGCAGCTCCAGGGGGCGTTGGGCCAACGTCCTGACTTTC. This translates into CASSSRGRWANVLTF.

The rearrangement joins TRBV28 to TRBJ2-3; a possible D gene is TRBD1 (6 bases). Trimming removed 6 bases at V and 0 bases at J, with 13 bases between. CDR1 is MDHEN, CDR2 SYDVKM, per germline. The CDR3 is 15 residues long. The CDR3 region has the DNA TGTGCCAGCAGAGGACAGTCTTCTAGCACAGATACGCAGTATTTT. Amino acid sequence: CASRGQSSSTDTQYF.

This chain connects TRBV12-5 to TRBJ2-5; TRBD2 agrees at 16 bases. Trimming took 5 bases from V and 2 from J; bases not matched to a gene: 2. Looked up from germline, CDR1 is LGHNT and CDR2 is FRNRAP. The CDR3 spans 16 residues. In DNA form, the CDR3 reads TGTGCTAGTGGTCTGGGACTAGCGGGGGGGCAAGAGACCCAGTACTTC. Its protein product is CASGLGLAGGQETQYF. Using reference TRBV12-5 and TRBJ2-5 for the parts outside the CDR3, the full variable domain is DARVTQTPRHKVTEMGQEVTMRCQPILGHNTVFWYRQTMMQGLELLAYFRNRAPLDDSGMPKDRFSAEMPDATLATLKIQPSEPRDSAVYFCASGLGLAGGQETQYFGPGTRLLVL.

CDR3 coding DNA: TGCGCCAGCAGCACAGGGACTAGCGGGGACAATGAGCAGTTCTTC. Encoded protein: CASSTGTSGDNEQFF. The chain joins TRBV5-1 to TRBJ2-1, with 13 bases fitting TRBD2. After removal of 4 bases from V and 5 bases from J, the junction contained 3 bases not matched to a gene. The CDR3 totals 15 residues. Germline CDR1 is SGHRS and CDR2 is YFSETQ.

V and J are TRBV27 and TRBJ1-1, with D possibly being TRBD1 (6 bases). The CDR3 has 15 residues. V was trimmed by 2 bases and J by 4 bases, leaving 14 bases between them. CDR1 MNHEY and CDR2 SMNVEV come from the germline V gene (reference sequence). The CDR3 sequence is CASSLAGRGTTEAFF. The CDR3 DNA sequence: TGTGCCAGCAGTTTAGCAGGCAGGGGAACCACTGAAGCTTTCTTT.

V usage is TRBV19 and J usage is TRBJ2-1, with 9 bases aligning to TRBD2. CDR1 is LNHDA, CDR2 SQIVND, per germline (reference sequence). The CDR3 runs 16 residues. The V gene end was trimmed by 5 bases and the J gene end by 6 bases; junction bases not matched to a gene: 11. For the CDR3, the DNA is TGTGCCAGTAGTGCGGTAGCGGGAGTGTTCCTCAATGAGCAGTTCTTC. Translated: CASSAVAGVFLNEQFF.

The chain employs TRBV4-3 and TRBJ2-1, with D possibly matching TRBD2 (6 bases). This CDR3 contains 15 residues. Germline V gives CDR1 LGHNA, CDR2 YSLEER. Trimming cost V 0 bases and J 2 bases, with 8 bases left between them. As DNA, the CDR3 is TGCGCCAGCAGCCAAGATACTAGCACCTACAATGAGCAGTTCTTC. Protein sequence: CASSQDTSTYNEQFF.

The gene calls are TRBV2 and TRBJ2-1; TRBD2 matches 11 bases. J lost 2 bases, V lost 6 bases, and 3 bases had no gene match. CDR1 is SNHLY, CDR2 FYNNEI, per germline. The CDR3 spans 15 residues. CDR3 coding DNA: TGTGCCAGCAGCGTAGCGGGGGGGGCCTACAATGAGCAGTTCTTC. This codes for CASSVAGGAYNEQFF. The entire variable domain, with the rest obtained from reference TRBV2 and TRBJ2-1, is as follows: EPEVTQTPSHQVTQMGQEVILRCVPISNHLYFYWYRQILGQKVEFLVSFYNNEISEKSEIFDDQFSVERPDGSNFTLKIRSTKLEDSAMYFCASSVAGGAYNEQFFGPGTRLTVL.

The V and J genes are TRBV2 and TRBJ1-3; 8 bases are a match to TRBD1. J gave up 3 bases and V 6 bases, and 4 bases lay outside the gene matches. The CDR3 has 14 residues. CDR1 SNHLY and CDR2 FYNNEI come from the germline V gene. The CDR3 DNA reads TGTGCCAGCAGGGGACAGGTATTTGGAAACACCATATATTTT. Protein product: CASRGQVFGNTIYF.

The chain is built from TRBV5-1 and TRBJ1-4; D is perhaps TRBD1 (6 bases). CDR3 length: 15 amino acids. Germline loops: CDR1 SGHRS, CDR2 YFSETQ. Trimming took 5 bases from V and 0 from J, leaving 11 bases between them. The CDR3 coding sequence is TGCGCCAGCAGTACACAGGGAGCAACTAATGAAAAACTGTTTTTT. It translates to CASSTQGATNEKLFF.

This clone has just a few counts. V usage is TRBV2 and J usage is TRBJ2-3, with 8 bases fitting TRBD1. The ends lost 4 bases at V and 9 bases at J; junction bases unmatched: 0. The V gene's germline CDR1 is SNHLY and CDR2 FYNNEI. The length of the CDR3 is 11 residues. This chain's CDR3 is CASSAGGTQYF. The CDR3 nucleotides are TGTGCCAGCAGTGCAGGGGGCACGCAGTATTTT. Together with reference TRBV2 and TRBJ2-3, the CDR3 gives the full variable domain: EPEVTQTPSHQVTQMGQEVILRCVPISNHLYFYWYRQILGQKVEFLVSFYNNEISEKSEIFDDQFSVERPDGSNFTLKIRSTKLEDSAMYFCASSAGGTQYFGPGTRLTVL.

CDR3 coding DNA: TGTGCCAGTAGTATAGATCAATCAGGGGTGGGCAATCAGCCCCAGCATTTT. Residues: CASSIDQSGVGNQPQHF. The chain recombines TRBV19 with TRBJ1-5, with TRBD1 as a possible D gene (6 bases). V lost 0 bases, J lost 2 bases, and 14 bases lay in between. The CDR3 has 17 amino acids. Per germline, CDR1 LNHDA and CDR2 SQIVND (reference sequence).

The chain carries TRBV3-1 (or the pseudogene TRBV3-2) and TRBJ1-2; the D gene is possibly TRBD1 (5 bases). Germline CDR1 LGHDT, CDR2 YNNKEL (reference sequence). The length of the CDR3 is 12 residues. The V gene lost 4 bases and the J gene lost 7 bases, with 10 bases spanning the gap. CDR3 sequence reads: CASSLAGTGYTF. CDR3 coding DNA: TGTGCCAGCAGCCTCGCGGGGACTGGCTACACCTTC.

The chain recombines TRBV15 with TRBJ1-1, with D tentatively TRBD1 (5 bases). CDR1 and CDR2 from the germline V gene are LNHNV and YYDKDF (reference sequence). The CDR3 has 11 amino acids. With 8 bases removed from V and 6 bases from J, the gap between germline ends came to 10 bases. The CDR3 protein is CATRQISEAFF. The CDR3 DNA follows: TGTGCCACCCGACAGATTTCTGAAGCTTTCTTT.

As DNA, the CDR3 is TGTGCCAGCAGCCTGGGGGTAGCGGGAGATACTGAGCAGTTCTTC. The encoded protein is CASSLGVAGDTEQFF. The rearrangement joins TRBV3-1 (or the pseudogene TRBV3-2) to TRBJ2-1; 9 bases line up with TRBD2. The CDR3 extends over 15 amino acids. CDR1 LGHDT and CDR2 YNNKEL come from the germline V gene (reference sequence). With V trimmed by 4 bases and J by 9 bases, 10 bases remained unmatched.

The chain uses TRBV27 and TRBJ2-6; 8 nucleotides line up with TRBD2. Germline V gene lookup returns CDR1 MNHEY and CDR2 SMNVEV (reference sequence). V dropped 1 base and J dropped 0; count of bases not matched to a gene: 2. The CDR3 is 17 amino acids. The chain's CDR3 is CASSLFSGVSGANVLTF. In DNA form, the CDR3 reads TGTGCCAGCAGTTTATTTAGCGGGGTCTCTGGGGCCAACGTCCTGACTTTC.

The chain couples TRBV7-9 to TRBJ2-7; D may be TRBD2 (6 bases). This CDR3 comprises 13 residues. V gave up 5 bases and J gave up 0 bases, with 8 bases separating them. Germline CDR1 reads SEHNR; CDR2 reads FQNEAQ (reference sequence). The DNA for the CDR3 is TGTGCCAGCAGCCCGGGGGTCTCCTACGAGCAGTACTTC. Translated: CASSPGVSYEQYF.

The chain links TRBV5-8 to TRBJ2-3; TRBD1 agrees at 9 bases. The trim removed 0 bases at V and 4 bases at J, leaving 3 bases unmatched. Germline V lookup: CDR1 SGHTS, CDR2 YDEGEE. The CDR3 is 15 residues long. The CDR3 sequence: CASSLGRTGADTQYF. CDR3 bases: TGTGCCAGCAGCTTGGGCAGGACAGGGGCAGATACGCAGTATTTT.

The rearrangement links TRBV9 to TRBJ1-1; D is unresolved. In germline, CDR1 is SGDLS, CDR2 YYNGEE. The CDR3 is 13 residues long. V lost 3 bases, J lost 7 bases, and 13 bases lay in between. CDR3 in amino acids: CASSASVVGEAFF. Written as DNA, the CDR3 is TGTGCCAGCAGCGCAAGCGTGGTGGGTGAAGCTTTCTTT. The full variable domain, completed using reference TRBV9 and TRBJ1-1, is DSGVTQTPKHLITATGQRVTLRCSPRSGDLSVYWYQQSLDQGLQFLIQYYNGEERAKGNILERFSAQQFPDLHSELNLSSLELGDSALYFCASSASVVGEAFFGQGTRLTVV.

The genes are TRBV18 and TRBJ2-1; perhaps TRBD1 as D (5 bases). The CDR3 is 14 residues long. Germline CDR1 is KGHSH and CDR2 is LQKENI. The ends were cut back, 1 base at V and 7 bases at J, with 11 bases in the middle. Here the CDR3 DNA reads TGTGCCAGCTCACCACGCCAGGGTAAGAATGAGCAGTTCTTC. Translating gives CASSPRQGKNEQFF.

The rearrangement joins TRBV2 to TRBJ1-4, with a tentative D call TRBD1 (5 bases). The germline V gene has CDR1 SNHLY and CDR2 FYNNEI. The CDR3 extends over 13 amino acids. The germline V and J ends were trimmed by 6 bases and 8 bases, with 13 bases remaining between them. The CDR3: CASSRDRREKLFF. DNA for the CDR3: TGTGCCAGCAGCCGAGACAGACGAGAAAAACTGTTTTTT.

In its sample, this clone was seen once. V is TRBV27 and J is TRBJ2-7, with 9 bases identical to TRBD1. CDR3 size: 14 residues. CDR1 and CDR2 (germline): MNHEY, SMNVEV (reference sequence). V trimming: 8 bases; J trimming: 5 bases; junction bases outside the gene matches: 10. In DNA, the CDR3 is TGTGCCAGCGGCGGGACAGGGATGGGCCACGAGCAGTACTTC. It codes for CASGGTGMGHEQYF.